Listed below are T cell receptor beta chains from one sample, sequenced in a study of cytomegalovirus exposure and HLA in healthy donors. The protocol was immunoSEQ multiplex PCR, while the TCRdb copy is restricted to in-frame clones and leaves out a portion. The table records over 150,000 clones, roughly 84% of them present only once. Sequencing was carried out using PBMCs. These receptors originate from a boy aged 2 to 10 in good health and CMV-seronegative. Both conserved end residues are part of each CDR3. The order of the fields is V gene, D gene, clone size, J gene, CDR3 DNA, CDR3 protein. The D gene is left open where the match is weak. Not every row has a clone size; where given, it reads once, few, many or a size class.

v_gene: TRBV19; d_gene: NA; abundance: NA; j_gene: TRBJ1-4; CDR3nt: TGTGCCAGTAGTATCACGAGGGTAGGGGAAAAACTGTTTTTT; CDR3aa: CASSITRVGEKLFF
v_gene: TRBV7-2; d_gene: TRBD1; abundance: NA; j_gene: TRBJ2-7; CDR3nt: TGTGCCAGCAGCCTACGACAGGGGCTTTCCTACGAGCAGTACTTC; CDR3aa: CASSLRQGLSYEQYF
v_gene: TRBV28; d_gene: TRBD1; abundance: NA; j_gene: TRBJ1-2; CDR3nt: TGTGCCAGCAGTCTGGGACAGGGGGCGGCCTTC; CDR3aa: CASSLGQGAAF
v_gene: TRBV6-6; d_gene: NA; abundance: few; j_gene: TRBJ1-5; CDR3nt: TGTGCCAGTGAGGCCGTCTCCTATCAGCCCCAGCATTTT; CDR3aa: CASEAVSYQPQHF
v_gene: TRBV5-4; d_gene: TRBD2; abundance: NA; j_gene: TRBJ2-7; CDR3nt: TGTGCCAGCAGTTCTACCGGGACTAGAACAGACGAGCAGTACTTC; CDR3aa: CASSSTGTRTDEQYF
v_gene: TRBV11-2; d_gene: TRBD1; abundance: NA; j_gene: TRBJ1-4; CDR3nt: TGTGCCAGCAGGTTGGGGGGACAGGTTGGTGAAAAACTGTTTTTT; CDR3aa: CASRLGGQVGEKLFF
v_gene: TRBV18; d_gene: TRBD2; abundance: NA; j_gene: TRBJ2-7; CDR3nt: TGTGCCAGCTCACGGGCTAGCGGGAGGGGCCACTACGAGCAGTACTTC; CDR3aa: CASSRASGRGHYEQYF
v_gene: TRBV12-5; d_gene: NA; abundance: NA; j_gene: TRBJ2-1; CDR3nt: TGTGCTAGTGGTTTGATTCTGAGGACCTACAATGAGCAGTTCTTC; CDR3aa: CASGLILRTYNEQFF
v_gene: TRBV20-1; d_gene: NA; abundance: NA; j_gene: TRBJ1-1; CDR3nt: TGCAGTGCTACCCTTCCCACTGAAGCTTTCTTT; CDR3aa: CSATLPTEAFF
v_gene: TRBV7-2; d_gene: TRBD2; abundance: NA; j_gene: TRBJ2-7; CDR3nt: TGTGCCAGCAGCCGTACTAGCGGGAGCTACGAGCAGTACTTC; CDR3aa: CASSRTSGSYEQYF
v_gene: TRBV11-2; d_gene: NA; abundance: NA; j_gene: TRBJ1-4; CDR3nt: TGTGCCAGCAGCTTAGTACAGTCTCGAGAAAAACTGTTTTTT; CDR3aa: CASSLVQSREKLFF
v_gene: TRBV5-1; d_gene: NA; abundance: NA; j_gene: TRBJ1-1; CDR3nt: TGCGCCAGCAGCACTACAGGGACCACTGAAGCTTTCTTT; CDR3aa: CASSTTGTTEAFF
v_gene: TRBV29-1; d_gene: TRBD1; abundance: NA; j_gene: TRBJ2-7; CDR3nt: TGCAGCATATGTCGGACAGGGGACTACGAGCAGTACTTC; CDR3aa: CSICRTGDYEQYF
v_gene: TRBV5-4; d_gene: TRBD2; abundance: few; j_gene: TRBJ2-2; CDR3nt: TGTGCCAGCAGCCTCCCGACTAGCGGGAGGGATACCGGGGAGCTGTTTTTT; CDR3aa: CASSLPTSGRDTGELFF
v_gene: TRBV6-5; d_gene: NA; abundance: NA; j_gene: TRBJ1-1; CDR3nt: TGTGCCAGCAGTTACATCGGGAACACTGAAGCTTTCTTT; CDR3aa: CASSYIGNTEAFF
v_gene: TRBV6-6; d_gene: NA; abundance: NA; j_gene: TRBJ1-2; CDR3nt: TGTGCCAGCAGTTACTCAGCGGATGGCTACACCTTC; CDR3aa: CASSYSADGYTF
v_gene: TRBV10-1; d_gene: NA; abundance: once; j_gene: TRBJ1-1; CDR3nt: TGCGCCAGCAGTGAGTCGACAGGACAGTCTGAAGCTTTCTTT; CDR3aa: CASSESTGQSEAFF
v_gene: TRBV6-1; d_gene: NA; abundance: NA; j_gene: TRBJ2-3; CDR3nt: TGTGCCAGCACTTCCGGGGGACCCACAGATACGCAGTATTTT; CDR3aa: CASTSGGPTDTQYF
v_gene: TRBV25-1; d_gene: NA; abundance: NA; j_gene: TRBJ2-1; CDR3nt: TGTGCCAGCAGTGAATATCTCTCCGGGACTCATAACTACAATGAGCAGTTCTTC; CDR3aa: CASSEYLSGTHNYNEQFF
v_gene: TRBV16; d_gene: NA; abundance: NA; j_gene: TRBJ2-1; CDR3nt: TGTGCCAGCAGCCAAAACAGTTACAATGAGCAGTTCTTC; CDR3aa: CASSQNSYNEQFF
v_gene: TRBV5-4; d_gene: TRBD1; abundance: NA; j_gene: TRBJ1-1; CDR3nt: TGTGCCAGCAGCTTACAGGGGGGGAGGACTGAAGCTTTCTTT; CDR3aa: CASSLQGGRTEAFF
v_gene: TRBV6-5; d_gene: NA; abundance: few; j_gene: TRBJ1-1; CDR3nt: TGTGCCAGCAGTTACTCCGAGTTGAACACTGAAGCTTTCTTT; CDR3aa: CASSYSELNTEAFF
v_gene: TRBV6-5; d_gene: NA; abundance: NA; j_gene: TRBJ2-5; CDR3nt: TGTGCCAGCAGTTACTCCGAAGGCGGGTGGAGGTACTTC; CDR3aa: CASSYSEGGWRYF
v_gene: TRBV10-1; d_gene: TRBD2; abundance: NA; j_gene: TRBJ2-1; CDR3nt: TGCGCCAGCAGTGAGCGGGGACTAGCGGGGGTTGAGCAGTTCTTC; CDR3aa: CASSERGLAGVEQFF
v_gene: TRBV28; d_gene: NA; abundance: once; j_gene: TRBJ2-7; CDR3nt: TGTGCCAGCATGTCCCTGGAGACAGTCTACGAGCAGTACTTC; CDR3aa: CASMSLETVYEQYF
v_gene: TRBV27; d_gene: TRBD1; abundance: NA; j_gene: TRBJ2-7; CDR3nt: TGTGCCAGCAGTTTATTAAGGGGACAGGGTCCGGACGAGCAGTACTTC; CDR3aa: CASSLLRGQGPDEQYF
v_gene: TRBV18; d_gene: TRBD2; abundance: NA; j_gene: TRBJ2-1; CDR3nt: TGTGCCAGCTCACCACAGGGGAGGGAGTACAATGAGCAGTTCTTC; CDR3aa: CASSPQGREYNEQFF
v_gene: TRBV5-4; d_gene: TRBD2; abundance: NA; j_gene: TRBJ2-3; CDR3nt: TGTGCCAGCAGCTTGAAGAGCGGGACTAGCGGGGCTTCTAGCACAGATACGCAGTATTTT; CDR3aa: CASSLKSGTSGASSTDTQYF
v_gene: TRBV6-1; d_gene: TRBD1; abundance: NA; j_gene: TRBJ1-5; CDR3nt: TGTGCCAGCAGTCTGGACAGGGAGGATCAGCCCCAGCATTTT; CDR3aa: CASSLDREDQPQHF
v_gene: TRBV7-3; d_gene: TRBD2; abundance: NA; j_gene: TRBJ2-1; CDR3nt: TGTGCCAGCAGCTTAGCTAGCGGGAGGCCCTACAATGAGCAGTTCTTC; CDR3aa: CASSLASGRPYNEQFF
v_gene: TRBV7-6; d_gene: TRBD2; abundance: NA; j_gene: TRBJ2-7; CDR3nt: TGTGCCAGCAGCTTAGATGGGGCGGGAGACTACGAGCAGTACTTC; CDR3aa: CASSLDGAGDYEQYF
v_gene: TRBV5-1; d_gene: NA; abundance: few; j_gene: TRBJ1-1; CDR3nt: TGCGCCAGCAGCGGTACAGGTCACGAACTTGAAGCTTTCTTT; CDR3aa: CASSGTGHELEAFF
v_gene: TRBV4-2; d_gene: TRBD1; abundance: NA; j_gene: TRBJ2-7; CDR3nt: TGTGCCAGCAGCCCAGGGGGAAGTACCTACGAGCAGTACTTC; CDR3aa: CASSPGGSTYEQYF
v_gene: TRBV30; d_gene: TRBD1; abundance: NA; j_gene: TRBJ1-6; CDR3nt: TGTGCCTGGAGTAACGGACAGGGTAATTCACCCCTCCACTTT; CDR3aa: CAWSNGQGNSPLHF
v_gene: TRBV18; d_gene: TRBD1; abundance: NA; j_gene: TRBJ2-5; CDR3nt: TGTGCCAGCTCACCAGGACAGGGGGAGCAGTACTTC; CDR3aa: CASSPGQGEQYF
v_gene: TRBV14; d_gene: TRBD2; abundance: NA; j_gene: TRBJ2-3; CDR3nt: TGTGCCAGCAGCCAAGTGGGGGGTGGACTAGCGGAGCTCACAGATACGCAGTATTTT; CDR3aa: CASSQVGGGLAELTDTQYF
v_gene: TRBV25-1; d_gene: NA; abundance: once; j_gene: TRBJ2-5; CDR3nt: TGTGCCAGCACCCACGGCGGCGAGGGAGAGACCCAGTACTTC; CDR3aa: CASTHGGEGETQYF
v_gene: TRBV5-1; d_gene: NA; abundance: NA; j_gene: TRBJ2-1; CDR3nt: TGCGCCAGCAGCCATTCCCGGTCCCCCTACAATGAGCAGTTCTTC; CDR3aa: CASSHSRSPYNEQFF
v_gene: TRBV9; d_gene: TRBD2; abundance: NA; j_gene: TRBJ2-2; CDR3nt: TGTGCCAGCAGCGTATTGGCTAGCGGGAGCTACACCGGGGAGCTGTTTTTT; CDR3aa: CASSVLASGSYTGELFF
v_gene: TRBV28; d_gene: TRBD2; abundance: NA; j_gene: TRBJ2-3; CDR3nt: TGTGCCAGCAGCCAGACTAGCGGGAAGCCAGATACGCAGTATTTT; CDR3aa: CASSQTSGKPDTQYF
v_gene: TRBV6-5; d_gene: NA; abundance: NA; j_gene: TRBJ1-6; CDR3nt: TGTGCCAGCGCAAGGGAGCCTAATTCACCCCTCCACTTT; CDR3aa: CASAREPNSPLHF
v_gene: TRBV27; d_gene: TRBD1; abundance: NA; j_gene: TRBJ2-7; CDR3nt: TGTGCCATCGGGACAGGGACCTACGAGCAGTACTTC; CDR3aa: CAIGTGTYEQYF
v_gene: TRBV6-6; d_gene: NA; abundance: NA; j_gene: TRBJ1-5; CDR3nt: TGTGCCAGCAGTCTTAGCAATCAGCCCCAGCATTTT; CDR3aa: CASSLSNQPQHF